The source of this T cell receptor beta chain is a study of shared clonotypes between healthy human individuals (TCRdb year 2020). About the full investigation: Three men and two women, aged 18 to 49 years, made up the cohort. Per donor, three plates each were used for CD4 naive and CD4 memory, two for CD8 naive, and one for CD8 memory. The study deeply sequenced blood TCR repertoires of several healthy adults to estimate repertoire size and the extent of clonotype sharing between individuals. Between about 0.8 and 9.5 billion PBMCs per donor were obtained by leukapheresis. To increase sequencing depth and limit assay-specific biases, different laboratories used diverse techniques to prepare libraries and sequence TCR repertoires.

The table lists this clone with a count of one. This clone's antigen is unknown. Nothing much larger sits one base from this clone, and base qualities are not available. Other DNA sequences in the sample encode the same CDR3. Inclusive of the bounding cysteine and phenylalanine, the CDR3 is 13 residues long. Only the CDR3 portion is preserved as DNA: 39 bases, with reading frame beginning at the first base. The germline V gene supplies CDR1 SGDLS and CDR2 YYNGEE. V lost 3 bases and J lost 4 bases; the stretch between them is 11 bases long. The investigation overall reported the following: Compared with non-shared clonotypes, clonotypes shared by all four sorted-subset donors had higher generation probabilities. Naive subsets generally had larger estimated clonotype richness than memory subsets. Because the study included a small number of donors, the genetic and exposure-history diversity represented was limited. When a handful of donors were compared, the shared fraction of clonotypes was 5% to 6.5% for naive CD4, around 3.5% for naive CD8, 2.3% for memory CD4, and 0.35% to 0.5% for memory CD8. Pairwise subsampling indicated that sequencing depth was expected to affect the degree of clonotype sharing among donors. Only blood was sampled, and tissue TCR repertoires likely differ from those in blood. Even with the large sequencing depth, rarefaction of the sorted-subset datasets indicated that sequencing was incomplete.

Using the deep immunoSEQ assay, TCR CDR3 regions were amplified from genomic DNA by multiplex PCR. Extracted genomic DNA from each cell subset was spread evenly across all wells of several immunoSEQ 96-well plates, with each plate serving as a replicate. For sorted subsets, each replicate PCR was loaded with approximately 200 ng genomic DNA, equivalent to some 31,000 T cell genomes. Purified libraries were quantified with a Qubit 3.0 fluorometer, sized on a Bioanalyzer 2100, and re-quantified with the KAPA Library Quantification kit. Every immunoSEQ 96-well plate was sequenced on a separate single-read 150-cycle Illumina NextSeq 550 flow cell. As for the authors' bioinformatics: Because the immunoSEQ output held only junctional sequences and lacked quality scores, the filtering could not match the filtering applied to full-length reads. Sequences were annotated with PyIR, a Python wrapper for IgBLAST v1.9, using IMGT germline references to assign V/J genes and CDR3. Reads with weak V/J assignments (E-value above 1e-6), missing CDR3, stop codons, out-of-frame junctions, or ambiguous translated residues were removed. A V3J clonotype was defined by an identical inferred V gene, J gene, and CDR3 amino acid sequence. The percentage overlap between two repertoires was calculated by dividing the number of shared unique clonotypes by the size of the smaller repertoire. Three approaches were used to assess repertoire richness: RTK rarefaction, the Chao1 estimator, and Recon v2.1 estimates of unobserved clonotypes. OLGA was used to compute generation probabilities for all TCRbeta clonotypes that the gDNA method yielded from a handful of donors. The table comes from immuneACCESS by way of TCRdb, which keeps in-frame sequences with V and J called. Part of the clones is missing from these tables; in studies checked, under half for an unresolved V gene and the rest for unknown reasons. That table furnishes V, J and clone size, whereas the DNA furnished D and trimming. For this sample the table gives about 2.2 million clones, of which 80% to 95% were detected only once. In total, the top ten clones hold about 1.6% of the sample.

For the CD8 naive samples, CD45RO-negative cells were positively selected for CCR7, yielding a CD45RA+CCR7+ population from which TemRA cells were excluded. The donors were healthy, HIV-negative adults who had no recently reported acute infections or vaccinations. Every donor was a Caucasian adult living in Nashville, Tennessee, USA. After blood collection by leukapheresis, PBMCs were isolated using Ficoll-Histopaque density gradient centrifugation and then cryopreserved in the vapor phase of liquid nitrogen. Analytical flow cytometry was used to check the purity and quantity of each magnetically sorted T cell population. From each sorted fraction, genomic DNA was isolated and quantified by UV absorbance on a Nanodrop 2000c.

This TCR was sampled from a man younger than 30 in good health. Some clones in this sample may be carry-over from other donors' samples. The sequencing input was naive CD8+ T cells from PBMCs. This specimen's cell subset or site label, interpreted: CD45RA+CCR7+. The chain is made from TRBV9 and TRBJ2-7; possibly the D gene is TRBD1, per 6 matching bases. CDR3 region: CASSAGQSYEQYF. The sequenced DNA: TGTGCCAGCAGCGCCGGACAGTCATACGAGCAGTACTTC.